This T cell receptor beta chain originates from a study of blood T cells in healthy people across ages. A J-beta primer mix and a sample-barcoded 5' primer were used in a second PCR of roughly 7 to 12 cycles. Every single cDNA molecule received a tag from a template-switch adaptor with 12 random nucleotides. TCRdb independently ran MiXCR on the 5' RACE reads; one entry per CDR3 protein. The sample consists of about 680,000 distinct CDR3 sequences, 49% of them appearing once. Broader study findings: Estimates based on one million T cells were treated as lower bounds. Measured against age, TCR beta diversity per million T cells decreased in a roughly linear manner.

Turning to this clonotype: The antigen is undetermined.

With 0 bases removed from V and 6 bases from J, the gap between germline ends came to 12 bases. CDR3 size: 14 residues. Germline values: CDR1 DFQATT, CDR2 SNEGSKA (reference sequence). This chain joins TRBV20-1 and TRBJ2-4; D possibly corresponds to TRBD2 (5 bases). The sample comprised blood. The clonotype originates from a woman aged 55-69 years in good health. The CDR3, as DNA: TGCAGTGCTAGAGATCCCTTGGCGGGAAACATTCAGTACTTC. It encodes CSARDPLAGNIQYF.